This T cell receptor beta chain was obtained from a study of monozygotic twins with inflammatory bowel disease. Overall study results and limits: Clonotypes shared with others were fewer in IBD patients than in healthy twins, especially with disease activity.

Every TCR library used roughly 3,800 ng of total RNA. Each UMI harboured a 6-nucleotide sample barcode and was appended via template switching. TCRdb reprocessed the 5' RACE reads, keeping one entry per CDR3 protein, no DNA. This listing includes more than 350,000 distinct CDR3 sequences. A remark on this clonotype: The antigen is unknown.

CDR1 is SGHAT, CDR2 FQNNGV, per germline. The CDR3 covers 17 residues. The chain carries TRBV11-2 and TRBJ1-6; lacking DNA, the TRBD1 call made by TCRdb goes unchecked. This sequence was found in a human donor with ulcerative colitis or Crohn's disease, or a healthy co-twin of an affected twin (not recorded which). Specimen: blood. CDR3 in amino acids: CASSLERGSREDSPLHF.